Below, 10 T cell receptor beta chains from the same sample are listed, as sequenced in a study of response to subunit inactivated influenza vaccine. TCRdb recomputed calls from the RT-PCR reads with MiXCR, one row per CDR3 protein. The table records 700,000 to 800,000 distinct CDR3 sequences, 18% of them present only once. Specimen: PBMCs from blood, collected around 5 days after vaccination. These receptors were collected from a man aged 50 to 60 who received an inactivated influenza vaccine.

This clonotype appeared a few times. CDR3: CSATTGGSTGELFF. DNA of the CDR3: TGCAGTGCTACGACAGGGGGCTCCACCGGGGAGCTGTTTTTT. The chain has TRBV20-1 and TRBJ2-2, with TRBD1 matching over 10 bases. This CDR3 contains 14 residues. Germline V lookup: CDR1 DFQATT, CDR2 SNEGSKA (reference sequence). Trimming at V came to 4 bases and at J to 4 bases, leaving 3 bases not matched to a gene.

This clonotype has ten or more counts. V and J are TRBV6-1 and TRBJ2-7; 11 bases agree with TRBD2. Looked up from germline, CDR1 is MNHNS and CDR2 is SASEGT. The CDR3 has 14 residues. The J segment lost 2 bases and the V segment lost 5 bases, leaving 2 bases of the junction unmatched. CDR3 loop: CASSHSGGAYEQYF. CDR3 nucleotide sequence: TGTGCCAGCAGTCATAGCGGGGGGGCCTACGAGCAGTACTTC.

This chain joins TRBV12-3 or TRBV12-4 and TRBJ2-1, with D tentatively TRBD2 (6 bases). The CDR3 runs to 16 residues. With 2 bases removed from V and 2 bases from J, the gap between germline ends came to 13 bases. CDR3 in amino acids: CASSLMWTGAYNEQFF. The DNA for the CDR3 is TGTGCCAGCAGTTTAATGTGGACGGGAGCCTACAATGAGCAGTTCTTC.

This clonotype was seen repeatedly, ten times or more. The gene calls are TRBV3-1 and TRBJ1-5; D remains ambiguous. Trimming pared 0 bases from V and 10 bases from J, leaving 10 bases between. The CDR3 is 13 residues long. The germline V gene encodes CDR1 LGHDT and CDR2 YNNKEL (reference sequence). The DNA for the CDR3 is TGTGCCAGCAGCCAAGAACGCCAGGCACCCCAGCATTTT. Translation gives CASSQERQAPQHF.

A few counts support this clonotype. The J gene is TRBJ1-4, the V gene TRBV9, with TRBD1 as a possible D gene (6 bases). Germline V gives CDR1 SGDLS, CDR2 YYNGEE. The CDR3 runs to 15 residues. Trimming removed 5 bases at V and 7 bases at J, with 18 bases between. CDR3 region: CASSKNPTGGEKLFF. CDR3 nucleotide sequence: TGTGCCAGCAGTAAAAATCCGACAGGAGGTGAAAAACTGTTTTTT. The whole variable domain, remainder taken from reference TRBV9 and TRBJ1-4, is DSGVTQTPKHLITATGQRVTLRCSPRSGDLSVYWYQQSLDQGLQFLIQYYNGEERAKGNILERFSAQQFPDLHSELNLSSLELGDSALYFCASSKNPTGGEKLFFGSGTQLSVL.

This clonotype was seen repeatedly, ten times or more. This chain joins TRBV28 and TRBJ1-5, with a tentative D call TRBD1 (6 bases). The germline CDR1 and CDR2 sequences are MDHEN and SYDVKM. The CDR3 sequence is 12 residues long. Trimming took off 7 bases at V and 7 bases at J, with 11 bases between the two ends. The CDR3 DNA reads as TGTGCCAGCACACCGGGGGGCCAGCCCCAGCATTTT. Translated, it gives CASTPGGQPQHF.

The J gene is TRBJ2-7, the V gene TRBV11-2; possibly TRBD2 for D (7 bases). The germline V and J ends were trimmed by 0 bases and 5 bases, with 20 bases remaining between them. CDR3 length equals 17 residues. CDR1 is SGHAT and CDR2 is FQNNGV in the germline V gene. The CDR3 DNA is TGTGCCAGCAGCTTAGATCGGATCGGGGGGCGCAAGAACGAGCAGTACTTC. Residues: CASSLDRIGGRKNEQYF.

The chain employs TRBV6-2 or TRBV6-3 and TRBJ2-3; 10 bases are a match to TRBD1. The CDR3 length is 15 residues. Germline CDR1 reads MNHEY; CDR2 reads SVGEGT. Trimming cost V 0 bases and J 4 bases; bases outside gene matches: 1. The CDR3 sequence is CASSYSGTGADTQYF. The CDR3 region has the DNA TGTGCCAGCAGTTACTCCGGGACAGGGGCAGATACGCAGTATTTT.

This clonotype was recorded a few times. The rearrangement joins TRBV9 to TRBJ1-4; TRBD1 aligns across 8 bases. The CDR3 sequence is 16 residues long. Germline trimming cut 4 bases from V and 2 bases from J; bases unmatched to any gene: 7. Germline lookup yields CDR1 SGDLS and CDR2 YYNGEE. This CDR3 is CASSPRQGSTNEKLFF. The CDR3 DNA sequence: TGTGCCAGCAGCCCCAGACAGGGGTCGACTAATGAAAAACTGTTTTTT.

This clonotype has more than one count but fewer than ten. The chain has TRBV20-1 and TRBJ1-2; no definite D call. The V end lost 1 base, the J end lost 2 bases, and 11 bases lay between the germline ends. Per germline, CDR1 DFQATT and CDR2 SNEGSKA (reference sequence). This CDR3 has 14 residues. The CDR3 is CSARVGGSNYGYTF. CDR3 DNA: TGCAGTGCTAGAGTCGGCGGCTCAAACTATGGCTACACCTTC.